This TCR beta chain stems from a study of blood T cells in healthy people across ages. Ten milliliters of peripheral blood were drawn from each donor. Trimming at V came to 3 bases and at J to 0 bases, leaving 6 bases not matched to a gene. The CDR3 runs 16 residues. The germline V gene encodes CDR1 SGHTA and CDR2 FQGNSA. A second PCR of about 6 to 12 cycles used a sample-barcoded 5' primer and a J-beta primer mix. Sequencing recovered at least 2.5 million CDR3-containing paired-end reads from each sample. TCRdb fed the 5' RACE reads into MiXCR, producing one record per CDR3 protein. The sample holds more than 650,000 distinct CDR3 sequences, more than 25% seen once. These data were also filed under a second study, of T cells of mothers and their children.

This TCR was recovered from a boy aged 5-17 years in good health. The chain links TRBV7-2 to TRBJ1-2, with TRBD1 matching 8 bases. Sequences were obtained from blood. The DNA of the CDR3 is TGTGCCAGCAGCTTCGGACAGGGCAGAGCTAACTATGGCTACACCTTC. Protein: CASSFGQGRANYGYTF.